The 24 T cell receptor beta chains in this list originate from one sample, sequenced in a study of cytomegalovirus exposure and HLA in healthy donors. Primers for the PCR totalled 60 Vbeta and 13 Jbeta. Libraries were prepared by immunoSEQ multiplex PCR; TCRdb keeps only in-frame clonotypes and omits some of them. Counted here are 110,000 to 150,000 clones, 9.4% occurring once; the ten biggest clones make up around 1.9%. Sequences were obtained from PBMCs. The receptors stem from a male donor in good health and CMV-seronegative.

The genes are TRBV5-4 and TRBJ2-7, with 9 bases matching TRBD1. CDR3 length: 15 amino acids. The V gene end was trimmed by 5 bases and the J gene end by 6 bases; junction bases not matched to a gene: 12. The germline V gene encodes CDR1 SGHNT and CDR2 YYREEE (reference sequence). The chain's CDR3 is CASRIGGTGKIEQYF. The CDR3 nucleotides read TGTGCCAGCAGGATTGGCGGGACAGGGAAGATCGAGCAGTACTTC.

This clone was seen more than once but under ten times. The chain has TRBV30 and TRBJ2-5, with D perhaps TRBD1 (6 bases). Trimming took off 3 bases at V and 5 bases at J, with 19 bases between the two ends. Germline CDR1 and CDR2: GTSNPN and SVGIG (reference sequence). The CDR3 length is 15 residues. The CDR3 is CAWRVGGSGLETQYF. CDR3 DNA: TGTGCCTGGAGAGTAGGGGGTTCCGGACTTGAGACCCAGTACTTC. The full variable domain, with the rest looked up from reference TRBV30 and TRBJ2-5, is SQTIHQWPATLVQPVGSPLSLECTVEGTSNPNLYWYRQAAGRGLQLLFYSVGIGQISSEVPQNLSASRPQDRQFILSSKKLLLSDSGFYLCAWRVGGSGLETQYFGPGTRLLVL.

The chain joins TRBV7-8 to TRBJ2-3; TRBD2 matches 7 bases. CDR1 is SGHVS and CDR2 is FQNEAQ in the germline V gene. Losses at the gene ends were 11 bases for V and 4 bases for J; bases not matched to a gene: 12. CDR3 size: 14 residues. The CDR3 DNA reads TGTGCCGCGGCGGGGCGGGAGTCCCCAGATACGCAGTATTTT. Translated: CAAAGRESPDTQYF.

The chain employs TRBV28 and TRBJ2-1, with D perhaps TRBD1 (6 bases). This CDR3 is built from 15 residues. Germline lookup yields CDR1 MDHEN and CDR2 SYDVKM. V was clipped by 6 bases and J by 2 bases, with 14 bases between them. The CDR3 here is CASSSGEAAYNEQFF. CDR3 DNA: TGTGCCAGCAGCTCAGGGGAAGCCGCCTACAATGAGCAGTTCTTC.

This clone occurred a few times. The V call is TRBV7-2, the J call TRBJ2-7, with TRBD2 as a possible D gene (6 bases). The CDR3 is made up of 15 amino acids. V was cut by 5 bases and J by 0 bases, with 14 bases left in between. Per the germline V gene, CDR1 is SGHTA and CDR2 is FQGNSA. For the CDR3, the DNA is TGTGCCAGCAGCCCCCGACTAGGAGTCTCCTACGAGCAGTACTTC. This gives the protein CASSPRLGVSYEQYF.

V gene TRBV28 combines with J gene TRBJ2-7, with TRBD1 matching 9 bases. There are 17 residues in the CDR3. Germline V gives CDR1 MDHEN, CDR2 SYDVKM. With 4 bases clipped from V and 3 bases from J, the junction kept 13 bases outside the gene matches. In nucleotides, the CDR3 is TGTGCCAGCAGTTCGCTCGAACAGGGGGCATTTATCTACGAGCAGTACTTC. This gives the protein CASSSLEQGAFIYEQYF.

The chain is built from TRBV28 and TRBJ1-2, with D uncertain. The CDR3 consists of 15 residues. Germline values: CDR1 MDHEN, CDR2 SYDVKM. The V and J ends lost 10 bases and 0 bases respectively, with 18 bases between them. CDR3 DNA: TGTGCCACCAAACCGCCCAGCGGTCCTAACTATGGCTACACCTTC. Translation gives CATKPPSGPNYGYTF.

V is TRBV5-4 and J is TRBJ2-7; D remains ambiguous. Trimming removed 1 base from V and 9 bases from J, with 14 bases in between. CDR3 length equals 13 residues. Germline-derived CDR1 and CDR2 are SGHNT and YYREEE (reference sequence). DNA for the CDR3: TGTGCCAGCAGCTTGAACCCCCCCGGTGGGCAGTACTTC. Protein sequence: CASSLNPPGGQYF.

This clone was counted between two and nine times. The chain couples TRBV27 to TRBJ2-7, with TRBD1 as a possible D gene (5 bases). The ends were cut back, 6 bases at V and 2 bases at J, with 20 bases in the middle. The germline V gene has CDR1 MNHEY and CDR2 SMNVEV (reference sequence). The CDR3 length is 16 residues. As DNA, the CDR3 is TGTGCCAGCAGGCCCAGGGCCAACCCTCTGACCTACGAGCAGTACTTC. As protein: CASRPRANPLTYEQYF.

Only a few counts were recorded for this clone. The chain is built from TRBV7-8 and TRBJ2-3; possibly TRBD2 for D (7 bases). The V end lost 5 bases, the J end lost 0 bases, and 18 bases lay between the germline ends. The CDR3 has 17 amino acids. The germline V gene encodes CDR1 SGHVS and CDR2 FQNEAQ. The DNA for the CDR3 is TGTGCCAGCAGCCCACTAGGGGGGGCAGGCAGCACAGATACGCAGTATTTT. Translation: CASSPLGGAGSTDTQYF.

This clone came up a few times. This sequence joins TRBV28 and TRBJ1-6; TRBD1 agrees at 8 bases. The V segment lost 6 bases and the J segment 8 bases; nucleotides outside the gene matches: 0. The length of the CDR3 is 12 residues. The germline gives CDR1 MDHEN, CDR2 SYDVKM. The CDR3 coding sequence is TGTGCCAGCAGGACAGGGGATTCACCCCTCCACTTT. Its protein product is CASRTGDSPLHF.

This chain connects TRBV7-9 to TRBJ1-5; 7 nucleotides align to TRBD1. The germline CDR1 and CDR2 sequences are SEHNR and FQNEAQ (reference sequence). The V segment lost 5 bases and the J segment 5 bases; nucleotides outside the gene matches: 3. This CDR3 comprises 13 residues. As DNA, the CDR3 is TGTGCCAGCAGCCGACAGGGAGATCAGCCCCAGCATTTT. Translating gives CASSRQGDQPQHF.

V and J are TRBV4-3 and TRBJ2-7, with a possible D match to TRBD2 (6 bases). Trimming removed 0 bases at V and 3 bases at J, with 12 bases between. Germline CDR1 reads LGHNA; CDR2 reads YSLEER. This CDR3 contains 15 residues. Here the CDR3 reads CASSQDSQGGYEQYF. The CDR3 bases are TGCGCCAGCAGCCAAGATTCGCAGGGAGGCTACGAGCAGTACTTC.

This chain connects TRBV7-2 to TRBJ1-2, with D unclear. V was pared by 5 bases and J by 0 bases, with 13 bases between. The CDR3 has 15 amino acids. From germline, CDR1 is SGHTA and CDR2 FQGNSA. The CDR3 DNA sequence: TGTGCCAGCAGCCTCTGGCGGGCAGCTAACTATGGCTACACCTTC. As protein: CASSLWRAANYGYTF. Full variable domain (rest looked up from reference TRBV7-2 and TRBJ1-2): GAGVSQSPSNKVTEKGKDVELRCDPISGHTALYWYRQSLGQGLEFLIYFQGNSAPDKSGLPSDRFSAERTGGSVSTLTIQRTQQEDSAVYLCASSLWRAANYGYTFGSGTRLTVV.

In this sample, this clone turned up a few times. The junction shows a germline mismatch at one end, possibly a read error. V usage is TRBV11-2 and J usage is TRBJ2-3, with a tentative D call TRBD1 (7 bases). The CDR3 runs to 16 residues. Looked up from germline, CDR1 is SGHAT and CDR2 is FQNNGV. The CDR3 region is CASNLTRRRGADTQYF. CDR3 nucleotide sequence: TGTGCCAGCAACTTAACCCGGCGCAGGGGGGCAGATACGCAGTATTTT.

In its sample, this clone was seen a few times. The chain joins TRBV2 to TRBJ1-4; D ambiguous. The germline V gene has CDR1 SNHLY and CDR2 FYNNEI. The CDR3 is 14 amino acids. The V and J ends lost 5 bases and 10 bases respectively, with 17 bases between them. CDR3 DNA sequence: TGTGCCAGCAGTCTGGAACAGACCGAAGGAAAACTGTTTTTT. It codes for CASSLEQTEGKLFF.

This clone has only a few counts. The chain carries TRBV7-3 and TRBJ2-2, with TRBD1 matching 7 bases. V was clipped by 5 bases and J by 6 bases; unmatched bases: 6. Per the germline V gene, CDR1 is SGHTA and CDR2 is FQGTGA. CDR3 size: 14 residues. The CDR3 region has the DNA TGTGCCAGCAGCCCTGGGACAGCTGCCGGGGAGCTGTTTTTT. Translation: CASSPGTAAGELFF.

This clone was detected a few times. The rearrangement links TRBV5-6 to TRBJ2-7, with TRBD1 matching 7 bases. CDR3 length: 14 residues. In germline, CDR1 is SGHDT, CDR2 YYEEEE. Unmatched junction bases numbered 6, after V lost 4 bases and J lost 2 bases. The CDR3 sequence is CASSPWDRAYEQYF. CDR3 in DNA: TGTGCCAGCAGCCCCTGGGACAGAGCCTACGAGCAGTACTTC.

This clone was seen more than once but under ten times. The chain uses TRBV11-3 and TRBJ1-2; the D gene is possibly TRBD1 (5 bases). The CDR3 extends over 13 amino acids. Trimming removed 5 bases from V and 8 bases from J, with 15 bases in between. Germline V gives CDR1 SGHNT, CDR2 YENEEA. This chain's CDR3 is CASSRPQGDGYTF. The CDR3 DNA reads TGTGCCAGCAGCCGCCCGCAGGGTGACGGCTACACCTTC. Using reference TRBV11-3 and TRBJ1-2 for the parts outside the CDR3, the full variable domain is EAGVVQSPRYKIIEKKQPVAFWCNPISGHNTLYWYLQNLGQGPELLIRYENEEAVDDSQLPKDRFSAERLKGVDSTLKIQPAELGDSAVYLCASSRPQGDGYTFGSGTRLTVV.

This clone occurred a few times. A far more abundant clone sits one base away, making this likely a read error. The sample carries other DNA sequences with the same CDR3. The rearrangement joins TRBV21-1 to TRBJ1-5. TRBV21-1 is a known pseudogene. The CDR3 runs 18 residues. The chain's CDR3 is CASSKTEDHLVGNQPKHF. The CDR3 DNA sequence: TGTGCCAGCAGCAAAACCGAGGATCATCTCGTTGGCAATCAGCCCAAGCATTTT.

There are a few counts of this clone. The genes are TRBV18 and TRBJ2-7, with 10 positions matching TRBD2. The CDR3 extends over 13 amino acids. Germline lookup yields CDR1 KGHSH and CDR2 LQKENI. V shed 3 bases, J shed 4 bases, and the junction held 0 bases outside the gene matches. The CDR3: CASSPSGGYEQYF. The CDR3, as DNA: TGTGCCAGCTCACCTAGCGGGGGGTACGAGCAGTACTTC.

The chain recombines TRBV29-1 with TRBJ2-3, with TRBD1 identical over 7 bases. The CDR3 is 14 residues long. Germline loops: CDR1 SQVTM, CDR2 ANQGSEA. V was clipped by 8 bases and J by 0 bases; unmatched bases: 8. CDR3 residues: CSSRQGSSTDTQYF. Written as DNA, the CDR3 is TGCAGCTCCAGACAGGGCTCTAGCACAGATACGCAGTATTTT.

This sequence joins TRBV25-1 and TRBJ1-2; 11 positions match TRBD1. V shed 7 bases and J 6 bases; nucleotides not matched to a gene: 4. The CDR3 has 13 amino acids. Germline loops: CDR1 MGHDK, CDR2 SYGVNS. The CDR3 nucleotides read TGTGCCAGCACCGGACAGGGGGCGAATGGCTACACCTTC. Residues: CASTGQGANGYTF.

This clone was observed a few times. The chain couples TRBV27 to TRBJ1-1; 10 positions match TRBD1. The CDR3 consists of 13 residues. CDR1 and CDR2 from the germline V gene are MNHEY and SMNVEV (reference sequence). The V segment lost 4 bases and the J segment 4 bases; nucleotides outside the gene matches: 0. The CDR3 protein is CASSWDRGTEAFF. As DNA, the CDR3 is TGTGCCAGCAGTTGGGACAGGGGCACTGAAGCTTTCTTT.